Presented here are 16 T cell receptor beta chains from one specimen sequenced in a study of OX40 agonist ivuxolimab in advanced cancers. Receptor libraries were prepared by the immunoSEQ multiplex PCR assay. Imported from immuneACCESS, the table was reduced by TCRdb to in-frame sequences with V and J called. These copies leave out some clones; in studies compared against another copy, an unresolved V gene accounts for under half, and the cause of the remainder is not known. Counted in this sample were tens of thousands of clones; around 77% of them appeared once. The biggest ten clones account for roughly 2% of the sample. The source material was CD4+ or CD8+ T cells sorted from blood, sampled in a trial of the OX40 agonist ivuxolimab. Receptors originate from an adult with an advanced solid tumor such as melanoma, head and neck, liver or kidney cancer.

This chain connects TRBV30 to TRBJ2-3; weak D call: TRBD2 (6 bases). V was shortened by 4 bases and J by 5 bases, with 13 bases between the two germline ends. The CDR3 is made up of 13 amino acids. Germline V CDR1 and CDR2: GTSNPN, SVGIG (reference sequence). CDR3 DNA sequence: TGTGCCTGGAATTCGGCGGGACGAGATACGCAGTATTTT. Amino acids: CAWNSAGRDTQYF.

The V call is TRBV10-3, the J call TRBJ2-7, with 8 bases lining up with TRBD1. Trimming removed 6 bases from V and 6 bases from J; junction bases left unmatched: 13. The CDR3 covers 15 residues. Germline CDR1 is ENHRY and CDR2 is SYGVKD. This chain's CDR3 is CAIRTGQGARIEQYF. The DNA for the CDR3 is TGTGCCATCAGGACTGGCCAGGGGGCCCGAATCGAGCAGTACTTC.

The rearrangement uses TRBV28 and TRBJ1-2, with 7 bases identical to TRBD1. The germline CDR1 and CDR2 sequences are MDHEN and SYDVKM. The CDR3 contains 14 residues. The V segment lost 3 bases and the J segment 4 bases; nucleotides outside the gene matches: 5. This CDR3 is CASSFGTALYGYTF. CDR3 coding DNA: TGTGCCAGCAGTTTCGGGACAGCACTCTATGGCTACACCTTC.

This chain connects TRBV29-1 to TRBJ2-3; 11 positions agree with TRBD2. CDR1 is SQVTM and CDR2 is ANQGSEA in the germline V gene. This CDR3 is built from 15 residues. V shed 2 bases and J 4 bases; nucleotides not matched to a gene: 5. The CDR3 nucleotides read TGCAGCGTTGAATCACTAGCGGGAGCTGCAGATACGCAGTATTTT. Amino acid sequence: CSVESLAGAADTQYF.

This clone was seen more than once but under ten times. CDR3 bases: TGTGCCAGCAGCTTAGGGGGGTCCCGACACAATGAGCAGTTCTTC. Amino acids: CASSLGGSRHNEQFF. The chain uses TRBV11-1 and TRBJ2-1; D tentatively fits TRBD1 or TRBD2 (5 bases each). CDR1 and CDR2 from the germline V gene are SGHAT and FQDESV (reference sequence). CDR3 length equals 15 residues. V was shortened by 1 base and J by 5 bases, with 12 bases between the two germline ends.

The rearrangement joins TRBV7-3 to TRBJ2-2, with unresolved D. This CDR3 comprises 14 residues. V was clipped by 0 bases and J by 2 bases, with 4 bases between them. Germline CDR1 is SGHTA and CDR2 is FQGTGA. The CDR3, as DNA: TGTGCCAGCAGCTTAACCATCAACACCGGGGAGCTGTTTTTT. Translated: CASSLTINTGELFF.

V and J are TRBV11-2 and TRBJ2-3; D ambiguous. The V and J ends lost 0 bases and 8 bases respectively, with 9 bases between them. The CDR3 has 13 amino acids. CDR1 SGHAT and CDR2 FQNNGV come from the germline V gene. The CDR3 DNA reads TGTGCCAGCAGCTTAGATCCGCCTGGTACGCAGTATTTT. It yields the protein CASSLDPPGTQYF. Full variable domain (rest looked up from reference TRBV11-2 and TRBJ2-3): EAGVAQSPRYKIIEKRQSVAFWCNPISGHATLYWYQQILGQGPKLLIQFQNNGVVDDSQLPKDRFSAERLKGVDSTLKIQPAKLEDSAVYLCASSLDPPGTQYFGPGTRLTVL.

The chain combines TRBV4-1 with TRBJ2-7, with TRBD2 matching 13 bases. The V and J ends lost 0 bases and 9 bases, in that order; junction bases with no gene match: 14. Per the germline V gene, CDR1 is MGHRA and CDR2 is YSYEKL. CDR3 length equals 18 residues. CDR3 DNA: TGCGCCAGCAGCCAAGACTCGGGACTAGCGGGAATAGGAGCCGGGCAGTACTTC. As protein: CASSQDSGLAGIGAGQYF.

This clone is medium-sized in the sample. The gene calls are TRBV7-3 and TRBJ2-1; D unclear. There are 17 residues in the CDR3. V lost 5 bases, J lost 2 bases, and 19 bases lay in between. Germline lookup yields CDR1 SGHTA and CDR2 FQGTGA. The CDR3 DNA is TGTGCCAGCAGCCCCCAAGAGAGCGCTTTCACCTACAATGAGCAGTTCTTC. Protein product: CASSPQESAFTYNEQFF.

The chain links TRBV5-8 to TRBJ2-3; 11 nucleotides agree with TRBD2. CDR3 length equals 15 residues. Looked up from germline, CDR1 is SGHTS and CDR2 is YDEGEE. The ends lost 4 bases at V and 4 bases at J; junction bases unmatched: 5. Here the CDR3 DNA reads TGTGCCAGCAGCCTACTACTAGCGGGAGCAGATACGCAGTATTTT. Its protein product is CASSLLLAGADTQYF.

The V and J genes are TRBV10-3 and TRBJ1-5; a weak D match, TRBD1 (6 bases). V was shortened by 6 bases and J by 2 bases, with 11 bases between the two germline ends. CDR3 length equals 14 residues. CDR1 ENHRY and CDR2 SYGVKD come from the germline V gene. The CDR3 loop reads CAIRKEGGNQPQHF. For the CDR3, the DNA is TGTGCCATCAGGAAGGAGGGGGGCAATCAGCCCCAGCATTTT.

The chain joins TRBV27 to TRBJ2-3; no reliable D call. This CDR3 contains 12 residues. The germline V gene encodes CDR1 MNHEY and CDR2 SMNVEV (reference sequence). Trimming shortened V by 7 bases and J by 3 bases, and 8 bases separated the two germline ends. The CDR3 nucleotides read TGTGCCAGCACGGAGTGTACAGATACGCAGTATTTT. This gives the protein CASTECTDTQYF.

This clone has only one observation. J is TRBJ2-7 and V is TRBV2; 8 positions match TRBD2. Germline V gene data show CDR1 as SNHLY and CDR2 as FYNNEI. The CDR3 totals 15 residues. V was pared by 6 bases and J by 0 bases, with 7 bases of the junction left unmatched. The CDR3 reads CASRRLAFASYEQYF. The CDR3 region has the DNA TGTGCCAGCAGGAGACTAGCGTTCGCCTCCTACGAGCAGTACTTC.

This clone was counted a few times. This chain connects TRBV19 to TRBJ1-5; 10 bases fit TRBD1. J gave up 7 bases and V 6 bases, and 12 bases lay outside the gene matches. CDR3 size: 16 residues. The germline V gene encodes CDR1 LNHDA and CDR2 SQIVND (reference sequence). CDR3 sequence (DNA): TGTGCCAGTAGGATAATTGACAGGGGGCGCATCCAGCCCCAGCATTTT. Amino acid sequence: CASRIIDRGRIQPQHF.

J is TRBJ1-2 and V is TRBV19; maybe TRBD1 (5 bases). Germline values: CDR1 LNHDA, CDR2 SQIVND (reference sequence). This CDR3 is 17 amino acids long. The V and J ends lost 5 bases and 0 bases respectively, with 19 bases between them. CDR3 loop: CASSVGPRGVTNYGYTF. The CDR3 region has the DNA TGTGCCAGTAGTGTGGGCCCACGGGGGGTCACTAACTATGGCTACACCTTC.

The V and J genes are TRBV7-6 and TRBJ2-1; D remains unclear. V gave up 5 bases and J gave up 3 bases, with 14 bases separating them. The V gene's germline CDR1 is SGHVS and CDR2 FNYEAQ. The CDR3 extends over 15 amino acids. DNA for the CDR3: TGTGCCAGCAGCCGTGAAGGGCAGGTCTACAATGAGCAGTTCTTC. Protein: CASSREGQVYNEQFF.